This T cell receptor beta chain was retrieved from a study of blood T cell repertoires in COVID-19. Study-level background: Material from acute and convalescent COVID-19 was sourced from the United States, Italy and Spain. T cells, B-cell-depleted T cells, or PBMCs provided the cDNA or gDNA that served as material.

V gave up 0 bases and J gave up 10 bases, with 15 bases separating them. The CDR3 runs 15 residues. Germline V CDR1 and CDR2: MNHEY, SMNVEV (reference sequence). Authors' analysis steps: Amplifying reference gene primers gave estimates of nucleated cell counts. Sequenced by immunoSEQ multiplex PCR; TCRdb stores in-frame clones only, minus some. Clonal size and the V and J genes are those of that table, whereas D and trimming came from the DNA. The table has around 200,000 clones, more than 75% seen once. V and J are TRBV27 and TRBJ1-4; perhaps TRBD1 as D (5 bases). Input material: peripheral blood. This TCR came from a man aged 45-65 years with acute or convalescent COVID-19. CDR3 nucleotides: TGTGCCAGCAGTTTATCGACAGCCCAAAGTGGAAAACTGTTTTTT. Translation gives CASSLSTAQSGKLFF.